This TCR beta chain was retrieved from a study of CD8+ T cells in alopecia areata. For the study at large: Twice a day, 5 to 10 mg of oral tofacitinib was administered to treated patients. The percentage of affected scalp area served as the score of severity for treated patients. Notes on the study in general: Scalp clonality and expanded CD8+ clones among the top 100 showed significant decreases with tofacitinib.

Remarks on this clone: Its antigen is not identified.

The treatment was: oral pan-JAK inhibitor, 5-10 mg twice daily. PBMCs, the starting material, were the source of sorted CD4+ and CD8+ T cells. Germline-derived CDR1 and CDR2 are SGHDT and YYEEEE. This CDR3 contains 15 residues. Trimming left V 6 bases short and J 4 bases short, with 19 bases between. Sequencing relied on a cDNA template that was reverse transcribed from extracted RNA. The assay was immunoSEQ multiplex PCR, and TCRdb's table has in-frame clones only and misses some. The sample includes around 150,000 clones, 55% to 75% seen only once; the top ten take 0.75% to 0.95%. This TCR came from a human donor with alopecia areata. The source was CD4+ T cells sorted from blood, collected at week 4, from a patient treated with tofacitinib. The rearrangement joins TRBV5-6 to TRBJ1-2; tentative D call: TRBD1 (5 bases). CDR3 bases: TGTGCCAGCACCTTCGAGGGTCGGGGCAGCTATGGCTACACCTTC. Its protein product is CASTFEGRGSYGYTF.